The following is a TCR beta chain sequence with its context. The treatment was: oral pan-JAK inhibitor, 5-10 mg twice daily. This sample is part of a study of CD8+ T cells in alopecia areata. Once RNA had been extracted, it was reverse transcribed into cDNA to act as the sequencing template. The table came from immunoSEQ multiplex PCR; TCRdb's copy has only in-frame clones and leaves some out. Found here are about 150,000 clones, about 59% of them singletons; the top ten hold roughly 15%. The receptor comes from a human donor with alopecia areata. Source: CD8+ T cells sorted from blood, taken at week 4, from a patient treated with tofacitinib.

CDR3 DNA sequence: TGTGCCAGCAGTACCACAAACTCTGGGGCCAACGTCCTGACTTTC. This sequence encodes CASSTTNSGANVLTF. The chain has TRBV6-6 and TRBJ2-6; D ambiguous. This CDR3 is 15 amino acids long. V was cut by 5 bases and J by 0 bases, with 8 bases left in between. From germline, CDR1 is MNHNY and CDR2 SVGAGI (reference sequence).